The clone carrying this T cell receptor (beta chain) occurred a few times. This entry comes from a study of identical twins. TCRdb re-derived calls from the 5' RACE reads in MiXCR, one entry per CDR3 protein. Among 600,000 to 700,000 distinct CDR3 sequences, 21% were seen once, and the ten largest hold about 4.5%. The CDR3 consists of 14 residues. V gave up 0 bases and J gave up 5 bases, with 8 bases separating them. Germline loops: CDR1 LNHNV, CDR2 YYDKDF (reference sequence). The same data also contributed to another study, on T cells expressing NK-cell markers. According to that study: Dominance of the CD3+CD56-NKG2C+ fraction by these clonotypes also held in a handful of donors. HCMV specificity of the expanded NKG2C+ T cell clones was not established.

Sequences were obtained from PBMCs. The sequence was obtained from a young woman in good health. V usage is TRBV15 and J usage is TRBJ2-1, with D uncertain. The CDR3 DNA is TGTGCCACCAGCAGAGATCGTACAAACAATGAGCAGTTCTTC. This codes for CATSRDRTNNEQFF.